Shown below are 32 T cell receptor beta chains from a single sample sequenced in a study of CD8+ T cells in alopecia areata. Extracted RNA was reverse transcribed into cDNA, the sequencing template. The data were produced by immunoSEQ multiplex PCR, yet TCRdb's version contains in-frame clones alone and is incomplete. The table lists 90,000 to 120,000 clones, over 80% of them singletons. Treatment reported: oral pan-JAK inhibitor, 5-10 mg twice daily. The sequences come from CD8+ T cells sorted from blood, collected at week 24, from a patient treated with tofacitinib. All receptors come from a human donor with alopecia areata.

This sequence joins TRBV13 and TRBJ2-5; 10 bases match TRBD1. The J call may be wrong; the DNA end is better matched by TRBJ2-7. This CDR3 has 15 residues. Germline CDR1 and CDR2: PRHDT and FYEKMQ (reference sequence). CDR3 amino acids: CASSSRDRGSYEQYF. The CDR3 DNA follows: TGTGCCAGCAGCAGCCGGGACAGGGGCTCCTACGAGCAGTACTTC.

This chain uses TRBV15 with TRBJ2-1; D perhaps matches TRBD2 (6 bases). The CDR3 runs to 13 residues. The germline V and J ends were trimmed by 6 bases and 0 bases, with 6 bases remaining between them. In germline, CDR1 is LNHNV, CDR2 YYDKDF (reference sequence). This chain's CDR3 is CATREGSYNEQFF. DNA of the CDR3: TGTGCCACCAGGGAGGGCTCCTACAATGAGCAGTTCTTC.

The chain combines TRBV4-1 with TRBJ2-7, with TRBD1 matching over 7 bases. This CDR3 is 14 amino acids long. The ends lost 2 bases at V and 3 bases at J; junction bases unmatched: 4. Germline V gives CDR1 MGHRA, CDR2 YSYEKL. This chain's CDR3 is CASSQTGVGYEQYF. CDR3 DNA: TGCGCCAGCAGCCAAACAGGGGTGGGCTACGAGCAGTACTTC.

This clone was detected a few times. The chain recombines TRBV11-1 with TRBJ2-5, with 8 bases aligning to TRBD2. Trimming cost V 4 bases and J 5 bases; bases outside gene matches: 6. The germline V gene has CDR1 SGHAT and CDR2 FQDESV (reference sequence). The CDR3 consists of 14 residues. The chain's CDR3 is CASSSIAGRETQYF. The CDR3 DNA is TGTGCCAGCAGCTCGATAGCGGGAAGGGAGACCCAGTACTTC. Variable domain in full (rest from reference TRBV11-1 and TRBJ2-5): EAEVAQSPRYKITEKSQAVAFWCDPISGHATLYWYRQILGQGPELLVQFQDESVVDDSQLPKDRFSAERLKGVDSTLKIQPAELGDSAMYLCASSSIAGRETQYFGPGTRLLVL.

This chain uses TRBV7-9 with TRBJ1-1; possibly TRBD1 for D (6 bases). The CDR3 is made up of 14 amino acids. Trimming left V 5 bases short and J 1 base short, with 11 bases between. Germline values: CDR1 SEHNR, CDR2 FQNEAQ (reference sequence). CDR3 coding DNA: TGTGCCAGCAGCCCCCGGACAGAGAACACTGAAGCTTTCTTT. Protein: CASSPRTENTEAFF.

This clone was counted between two and nine times. The V call is TRBV19, the J call TRBJ2-2, with D perhaps TRBD1 (5 bases). From germline, CDR1 is LNHDA and CDR2 SQIVND (reference sequence). The V end was cut by 9 bases, the J end by 0 bases, with 20 bases between. This CDR3 has 17 residues. The CDR3 DNA is TGTGCCAGCAGCTTGATTACAGGCCGCCCGAACACCGGGGAGCTGTTTTTT. Protein: CASSLITGRPNTGELFF.

J is TRBJ1-3 and V is TRBV5-4; D unclear. The germline gives CDR1 SGHNT, CDR2 YYREEE (reference sequence). The CDR3 is 14 amino acids. Trimming shortened V by 3 bases and J by 4 bases, and 11 bases separated the two germline ends. CDR3 sequence reads: CASSYANEGNTIYF. DNA for the CDR3: TGTGCCAGCAGCTACGCTAATGAGGGAAACACCATATATTTT.

J is TRBJ2-1 and V is TRBV19; perhaps TRBD1 as D (6 bases). The CDR3 spans 14 residues. Deletions cut 11 bases from V and 5 bases from J, with 19 bases between. In germline, CDR1 is LNHDA, CDR2 SQIVND (reference sequence). In DNA, the CDR3 is TGTGCCGTCAGTCCCACAGGGCTCAACAATGAGCAGTTCTTC. It translates to CAVSPTGLNNEQFF.

The rearrangement links TRBV6-1 to TRBJ1-6; D uncertain. The CDR3 has 15 residues. CDR1 and CDR2 from the germline V gene are MNHNS and SASEGT. With 2 bases removed from V and 7 bases from J, the gap between germline ends came to 12 bases. The CDR3 loop reads CASSERKPDNSPLHF. The DNA of the CDR3 is TGTGCCAGCAGTGAAAGAAAACCGGACAATTCACCCCTCCACTTT.

The genes are TRBV7-9 and TRBJ2-7; 11 bases fit TRBD1. The germline V gene has CDR1 SEHNR and CDR2 FQNEAQ (reference sequence). This CDR3 contains 15 residues. J lost 3 bases, V lost 3 bases, and 4 bases had no gene match. CDR3: CASSFPGQGGYEQYF. In nucleotides, the CDR3 is TGTGCCAGCAGCTTTCCGGGACAGGGGGGCTACGAGCAGTACTTC.

V usage is TRBV27 and J usage is TRBJ2-1, with D perhaps assigned TRBD1 or TRBD2 (5 bases each). V was pared by 2 bases and J by 1 base, with 15 bases between. Germline lookup yields CDR1 MNHEY and CDR2 SMNVEV (reference sequence). The CDR3 totals 17 residues. The CDR3 sequence: CASSLGAVWGSYNEQFF. As DNA, the CDR3 is TGTGCCAGCAGTTTAGGGGCAGTCTGGGGGTCCTACAATGAGCAGTTCTTC.

This chain's CDR3 is CASSSPHGVGEKLFF. CDR3 nucleotides: TGTGCCAGCAGCTCCCCCCACGGGGTTGGTGAAAAACTGTTTTTT. The rearrangement links TRBV7-2 to TRBJ1-4, with D uncertain. Trimming stripped 4 bases from V and 7 bases from J, with 16 bases between. There are 15 residues in the CDR3. The germline gives CDR1 SGHTA, CDR2 FQGNSA.

The chain joins TRBV11-2 to TRBJ2-3; perhaps TRBD1 as D (5 bases). Looked up from germline, CDR1 is SGHAT and CDR2 is FQNNGV. V shed 1 base and J shed 4 bases, with 9 bases lying between them. The CDR3 consists of 14 residues. The CDR3 DNA follows: TGTGCCAGCAGCTTAGTGGGGCCCCCAGATACGCAGTATTTT. It codes for CASSLVGPPDTQYF.

The chain combines TRBV6-1 with TRBJ2-3; 9 nucleotides match TRBD2. This CDR3 has 14 amino acids. Germline CDR1 and CDR2: MNHNS and SASEGT. With 7 bases clipped from V and 0 bases from J, the junction kept 2 bases outside the gene matches. The CDR3 DNA sequence: TGTGCCAGCAATCTAGCGGGAAGCACAGATACGCAGTATTTT. Amino acids: CASNLAGSTDTQYF.

The rearrangement links TRBV6-5 to TRBJ2-1; 10 bases match TRBD2. Per the germline V gene, CDR1 is MNHEY and CDR2 is SVGAGI. Trimming took 6 bases from V and 9 from J; bases not matched to a gene: 11. This CDR3 contains 15 residues. The CDR3 coding sequence is TGTGCCAGCAGACAGTGGAGCGGGGGGGCCACTGAGCAGTTCTTC. This sequence encodes CASRQWSGGATEQFF.

The chain uses TRBV6-5 and TRBJ1-1; D gene uncertain. The CDR3 has 13 residues. Looked up from germline, CDR1 is MNHEY and CDR2 is SVGAGI. The V and J ends lost 2 bases and 7 bases respectively, with 11 bases between them. For the CDR3, the DNA is TGTGCCAGCAGTTACGGGGTCTCAGGTGAAGCTTTCTTT. It specifies CASSYGVSGEAFF.

This chain uses TRBV6-5 with TRBJ2-2; 10 nucleotides line up with TRBD1. Germline V gene sequence: CDR1 MNHEY, CDR2 SVGAGI. With V trimmed by 2 bases and J by 7 bases, 4 bases remained unmatched. This CDR3 is 15 amino acids long. Here the CDR3 DNA reads TGTGCCAGCAGTTACACGGGACAGGGGAACGGGGAGCTGTTTTTT. Amino acids: CASSYTGQGNGELFF.

The rearrangement joins TRBV30 to TRBJ1-2; a weak D match, TRBD1 (5 bases). The CDR3 runs to 13 residues. Per germline, CDR1 GTSNPN and CDR2 SVGIG (reference sequence). V lost 1 base and J 8 bases, leaving 14 bases between the germline ends. The DNA of the CDR3 is TGTGCCTGGAGTGAAACACGAGGGGAAGGCTACACCTTC. The encoded protein is CAWSETRGEGYTF.

This sequence joins TRBV23-1 and TRBJ2-7; TRBD2 might be the D (6 bases). Being an ORF, TRBV23-1 has a function that is uncertain. V shed 6 bases and J shed 4 bases, with 16 bases lying between them. This CDR3 contains 14 residues. CDR3 sequence reads: CASSLGLIKYEQYF. The CDR3 coding sequence is TGCGCCAGCAGCCTGGGACTGATCAAATACGAGCAGTACTTC.

V usage is TRBV19 and J usage is TRBJ1-5; tentative D call: TRBD1 (6 bases). Germline assignment: CDR1 LNHDA and CDR2 SQIVND (reference sequence). Trimming took off 5 bases at V and 6 bases at J, with 26 bases between the two ends. The CDR3 spans 18 residues. In nucleotides, the CDR3 is TGTGCCAGTAGTGGGTTAGCAGGGGAATCGGTAGCCGGTCAGCCCCAGCATTTT. Its translation is CASSGLAGESVAGQPQHF.

The rearrangement uses TRBV6-1 and TRBJ2-4, with 7 nucleotides matching TRBD1. Trimming removed 4 bases from V and 7 bases from J; junction bases left unmatched: 7. CDR1 and CDR2 from the germline V gene are MNHNS and SASEGT. The CDR3 consists of 14 residues. CDR3 residues: CASSGGRGWNIQYF. The CDR3 coding sequence is TGTGCCAGCAGTGGGGGCAGGGGGTGGAACATTCAGTACTTC.

The chain uses TRBV11-2 and TRBJ1-2; no clear D. The CDR3 sequence is 14 residues long. The V gene's germline CDR1 is SGHAT and CDR2 FQNNGV. The V end lost 0 bases, the J end lost 8 bases, and 13 bases lay between the germline ends. CDR3 amino acids: CASSLDTRPNGYTF. The CDR3 region has the DNA TGTGCCAGCAGCTTAGATACGAGACCCAACGGCTACACCTTC.

This clone was counted a single time. V is TRBV27 and J is TRBJ2-1, with 9 bases lining up with TRBD1. After removal of 5 bases from V and 4 bases from J, the junction contained 9 bases not matched to a gene. CDR1 MNHEY and CDR2 SMNVEV come from the germline V gene (reference sequence). This CDR3 contains 16 residues. CDR3 in DNA: TGTGCCAGCAGTATTTCGACCGGGACAGGGTACAATGAGCAGTTCTTC. It translates to CASSISTGTGYNEQFF.

This rearrangement joins TRBV9 to TRBJ2-1, with TRBD1 identical over 11 bases. The length of the CDR3 is 15 residues. V trimming: 3 bases; J trimming: 2 bases; junction bases outside the gene matches: 1. Germline CDR1 and CDR2: SGDLS and YYNGEE. DNA of the CDR3: TGTGCCAGCAGCGAGGGACAGGGGGCCTACAATGAGCAGTTCTTC. Its protein is CASSEGQGAYNEQFF.

V usage is TRBV7-9 and J usage is TRBJ2-7; D is unclear. Trimming shortened V by 5 bases and J by 0 bases, and 2 bases separated the two germline ends. CDR1 is SEHNR, CDR2 FQNEAQ, per germline (reference sequence). The CDR3 contains 11 residues. CDR3 sequence (DNA): TGTGCCAGCAGCACCTCCTACGAGCAGTACTTC. Translated: CASSTSYEQYF. The variable domain in full, completed from reference TRBV7-9 and TRBJ2-7, reads DTGVSQNPRHKITKRGQNVTFRCDPISEHNRLYWYRQTLGQGPEFLTYFQNEAQLEKSRLLSDRFSAERPKGSFSTLEIQRTEQGDSAMYLCASSTSYEQYFGPGTRLTVT.

In its sample, this clone was seen once. This CDR3 reads CASSYFSGSTDTQYF. As DNA, the CDR3 is TGTGCCAGCAGTTATTTCAGCGGGAGCACAGATACGCAGTATTTT. The chain joins TRBV6-5 to TRBJ2-3; TRBD2 might be the D (6 bases). The CDR3 is 15 amino acids. CDR1 and CDR2 (germline): MNHEY, SVGAGI. V was clipped by 3 bases and J by 0 bases, with 10 bases between them.

The chain joins TRBV10-2 to TRBJ2-1; maybe TRBD1 (5 bases). This CDR3 is 11 amino acids long. V was clipped by 6 bases and J by 8 bases, with 8 bases between them. The germline V gene encodes CDR1 WSHSY and CDR2 SAAADI. The CDR3 coding sequence is TGCGCCAGCAGCCTAGGGGATGAGCAGTTCTTC. Translation gives CASSLGDEQFF.

The chain is built from TRBV19 and TRBJ1-4; D gene unclear. The germline V and J ends were trimmed by 5 bases and 8 bases, with 15 bases remaining between them. This CDR3 has 14 amino acids. Germline CDR1 LNHDA, CDR2 SQIVND (reference sequence). CDR3 in DNA: TGTGCCAGTAGTGGCGCCTCTGTCATGGAAAAACTGTTTTTT. Protein product: CASSGASVMEKLFF.

V gene TRBV14 combines with J gene TRBJ2-7; a weak D match, TRBD1 (5 bases). Germline V gene sequence: CDR1 SGHDN, CDR2 FVKESK. CDR3 length: 13 residues. Trimming shortened V by 8 bases and J by 3 bases, and 14 bases separated the two germline ends. CDR3 sequence reads: CASSGPQGYEQYF. The CDR3 bases are TGTGCCAGCTCAGGGCCCCAGGGCTACGAGCAGTACTTC.

This sequence joins TRBV27 and TRBJ1-1, with no clear D. V was shortened by 7 bases and J by 1 base, with 13 bases between the two germline ends. The CDR3 contains 14 residues. Germline V CDR1 and CDR2: MNHEY, SMNVEV (reference sequence). CDR3 sequence: CASTVGGTNTEAFF. Here the CDR3 DNA reads TGTGCCAGCACCGTCGGAGGAACGAACACTGAAGCTTTCTTT.

The V call is TRBV25-1, the J call TRBJ2-3, with D unresolved. Germline CDR1 and CDR2: MGHDK and SYGVNS. This CDR3 contains 17 residues. V was shortened by 0 bases and J by 4 bases, with 17 bases between the two germline ends. CDR3 residues: CASSEYSAPSFSDTQYF. The CDR3 bases are TGTGCCAGCAGTGAATACTCCGCGCCGTCTTTTTCAGATACGCAGTATTTT.

As for this clone: The same CDR3 is also encoded by other DNA sequences in this sample. The gene calls are TRBV29-1 and TRBJ2-3; TRBD1 might be the D (7 bases). The CDR3 consists of 12 residues. V was clipped by 6 bases and J by 1 base, with 8 bases between them. The germline V gene encodes CDR1 SQVTM and CDR2 ANQGSEA. The CDR3 DNA reads TGCAGCGTCAGGGGGGGCACAGATACGCAGTATTTT. Encoded protein: CSVRGGTDTQYF.